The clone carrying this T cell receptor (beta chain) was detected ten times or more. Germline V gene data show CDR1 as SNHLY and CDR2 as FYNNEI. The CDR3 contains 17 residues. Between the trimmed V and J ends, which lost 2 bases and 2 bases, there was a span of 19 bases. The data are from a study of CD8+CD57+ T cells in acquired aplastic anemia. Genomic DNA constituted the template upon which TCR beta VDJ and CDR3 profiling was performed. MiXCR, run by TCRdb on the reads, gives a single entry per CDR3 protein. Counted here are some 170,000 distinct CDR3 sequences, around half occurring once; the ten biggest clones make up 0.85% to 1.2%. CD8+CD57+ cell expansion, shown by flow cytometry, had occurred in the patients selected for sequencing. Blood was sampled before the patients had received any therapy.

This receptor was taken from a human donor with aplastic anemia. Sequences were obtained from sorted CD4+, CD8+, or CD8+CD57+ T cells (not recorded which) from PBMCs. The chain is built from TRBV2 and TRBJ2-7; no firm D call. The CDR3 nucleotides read TGTGCCAGCAGTGAAAATCTAAGGGTGATTGGGACCTACGAGCAGTACTTC. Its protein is CASSENLRVIGTYEQYF.